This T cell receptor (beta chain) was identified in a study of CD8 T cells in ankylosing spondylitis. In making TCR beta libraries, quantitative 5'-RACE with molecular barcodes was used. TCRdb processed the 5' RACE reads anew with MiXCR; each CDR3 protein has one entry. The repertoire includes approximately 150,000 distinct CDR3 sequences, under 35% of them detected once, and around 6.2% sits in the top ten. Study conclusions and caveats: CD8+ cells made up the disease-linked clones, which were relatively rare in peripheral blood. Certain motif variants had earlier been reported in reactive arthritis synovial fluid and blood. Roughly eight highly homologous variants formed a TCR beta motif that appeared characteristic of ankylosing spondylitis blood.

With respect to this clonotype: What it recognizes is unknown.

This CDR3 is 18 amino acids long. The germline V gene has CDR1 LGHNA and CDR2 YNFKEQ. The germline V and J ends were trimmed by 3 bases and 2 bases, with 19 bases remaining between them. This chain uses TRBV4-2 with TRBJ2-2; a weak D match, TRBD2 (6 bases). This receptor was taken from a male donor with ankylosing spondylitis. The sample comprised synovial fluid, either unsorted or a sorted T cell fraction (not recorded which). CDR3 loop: CASSQESLATLNTGELFF. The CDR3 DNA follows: TGTGCCAGCAGCCAGGAGAGTCTAGCGACCCTTAACACCGGGGAGCTGTTTTTT.